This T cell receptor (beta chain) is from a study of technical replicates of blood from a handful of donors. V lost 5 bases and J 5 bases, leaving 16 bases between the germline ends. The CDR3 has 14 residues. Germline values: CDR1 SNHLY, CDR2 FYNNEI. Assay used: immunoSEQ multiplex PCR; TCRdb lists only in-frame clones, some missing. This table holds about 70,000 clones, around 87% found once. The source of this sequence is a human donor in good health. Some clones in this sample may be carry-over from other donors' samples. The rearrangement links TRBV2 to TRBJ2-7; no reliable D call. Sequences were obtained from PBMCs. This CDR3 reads CASSFDGSIHEQYF. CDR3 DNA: TGTGCCAGCAGTTTTGACGGGTCAATCCACGAGCAGTACTTC. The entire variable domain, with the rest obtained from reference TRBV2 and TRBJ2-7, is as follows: EPEVTQTPSHQVTQMGQEVILRCVPISNHLYFYWYRQILGQKVEFLVSFYNNEISEKSEIFDDQFSVERPDGSNFTLKIRSTKLEDSAMYFCASSFDGSIHEQYFGPGTRLTVT.